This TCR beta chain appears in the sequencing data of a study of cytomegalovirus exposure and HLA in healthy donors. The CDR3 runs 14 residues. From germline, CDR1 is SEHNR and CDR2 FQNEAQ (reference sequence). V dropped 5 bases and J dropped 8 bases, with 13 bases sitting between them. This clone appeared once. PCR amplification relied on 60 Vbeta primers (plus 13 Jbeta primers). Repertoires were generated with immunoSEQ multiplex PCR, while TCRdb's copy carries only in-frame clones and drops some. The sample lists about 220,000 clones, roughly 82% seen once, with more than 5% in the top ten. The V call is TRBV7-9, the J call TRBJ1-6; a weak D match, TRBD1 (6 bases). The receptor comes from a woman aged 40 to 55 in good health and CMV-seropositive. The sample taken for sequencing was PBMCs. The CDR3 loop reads CASSVQGPDSPLHF. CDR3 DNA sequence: TGTGCCAGCAGCGTACAGGGACCGGATTCACCCCTCCACTTT.